This passage covers 10 T cell receptor beta chains from one sample sequenced in a study of blood T cell repertoires in COVID-19. TCRdb's table, derived via immunoSEQ multiplex PCR, lists solely in-frame clones and lacks some. The sample lists some 150,000 clones, 75% to 90% occurring once. The sequenced sample consisted of peripheral blood. Source of these receptors: an older woman with COVID-19, enrolled during active disease.

The CDR3 reads CASSLVPAGLQETQYF. CDR3 in DNA: TGCGCCAGCAGCTTGGTTCCAGCGGGGTTACAAGAGACCCAGTACTTC. This chain uses TRBV5-1 with TRBJ2-5; 7 nucleotides line up with TRBD2. From germline, CDR1 is SGHRS and CDR2 YFSETQ. The CDR3 sequence is 16 residues long. With 0 bases clipped from V and 2 bases from J, the junction kept 7 bases outside the gene matches.

The chain recombines TRBV7-9 with TRBJ2-5; 14 nucleotides match TRBD2. Germline V gene lookup returns CDR1 SEHNR and CDR2 FQNEAQ (reference sequence). V shed 0 bases and J 4 bases; nucleotides not matched to a gene: 1. The CDR3 runs to 16 residues. The CDR3 protein is CASSLAGTSGGETQYF. The CDR3 DNA reads TGTGCCAGCAGCTTAGCGGGGACTAGCGGGGGAGAGACCCAGTACTTC.

The CDR3, as DNA: TGCGCCAGCAGCTACGGACAGGTCTCCGTGTTGGCGGGGTCTGGGGGCTACACCTTC. Translation gives CASSYGQVSVLAGSGGYTF. The chain has TRBV5-1 and TRBJ1-2; 7 positions match TRBD1. Trimming took 3 bases from V and 8 from J; bases not matched to a gene: 25. Germline assignment: CDR1 SGHRS and CDR2 YFSETQ. The CDR3 runs to 19 residues.

The chain carries TRBV30 and TRBJ1-1; 8 nucleotides match TRBD1. Germline loops: CDR1 GTSNPN, CDR2 SVGIG (reference sequence). V shed 5 bases, J shed 1 base, and the junction held 3 bases outside the gene matches. This CDR3 is built from 13 residues. This chain's CDR3 is CAWAGGENTEAFF. In DNA form, the CDR3 reads TGTGCCTGGGCAGGGGGCGAGAACACTGAAGCTTTCTTT.

The chain links TRBV10-3 to TRBJ2-2; 9 bases map to TRBD1. Germline-derived CDR1 and CDR2 are ENHRY and SYGVKD. CDR3 size: 15 residues. V was clipped by 5 bases and J by 3 bases; unmatched bases: 4. CDR3 DNA sequence: TGTGCCATCAGTATAGGACAGGGGCACACCGGGGAGCTGTTTTTT. It is translated as CAISIGQGHTGELFF.

The chain employs TRBV19 and TRBJ1-2; 9 positions match TRBD1. Per germline, CDR1 LNHDA and CDR2 SQIVND (reference sequence). The length of the CDR3 is 13 residues. The V gene end was trimmed by 9 bases and the J gene end by 2 bases; junction bases not matched to a gene: 4. CDR3 protein: CASQTGGNYGYTF. CDR3 DNA: TGTGCCAGCCAGACAGGGGGAAACTATGGCTACACCTTC.

This clone has only one observation. This chain uses TRBV5-1 with TRBJ1-2, with a weak D call TRBD1 (5 bases). CDR3 length: 15 amino acids. Germline assignment: CDR1 SGHRS and CDR2 YFSETQ. Trimming removed 3 bases from V and 6 bases from J, with 18 bases in between. The CDR3 DNA sequence: TGCGCCAGCAGCTGGGGGGAGAGTTTGGTAGATGGCTACACCTTC. This codes for CASSWGESLVDGYTF.

This chain links TRBV7-2 with TRBJ2-7, with 9 bases fitting TRBD1. The V gene end was trimmed by 6 bases and the J gene end by 2 bases; junction bases not matched to a gene: 8. In germline, CDR1 is SGHTA, CDR2 FQGNSA. The CDR3 contains 15 residues. The CDR3 region is CASSPGQGSAYEQYF. The CDR3 DNA reads as TGTGCCAGCAGTCCCGGACAGGGGAGCGCCTACGAGCAGTACTTC.

The rearrangement joins TRBV18 to TRBJ2-2; 8 positions match TRBD1. V shed 2 bases, J shed 3 bases, and the junction held 5 bases outside the gene matches. Germline CDR1 is KGHSH and CDR2 is LQKENI. The CDR3 sequence is 16 residues long. The CDR3 is CASSPGAGGDTGELFF. CDR3 nucleotide sequence: TGTGCCAGCTCACCAGGCGCAGGGGGCGACACCGGGGAGCTGTTTTTT.

The V and J genes are TRBV14 and TRBJ2-2; D ambiguous. This CDR3 is built from 13 residues. V lost 1 base to trimming and J lost 5 bases, with 5 bases between them. Germline V gene lookup returns CDR1 SGHDN and CDR2 FVKESK. CDR3 in DNA: TGTGCCAGCAGCCAAGTGAGGACCGGGGAGCTGTTTTTT. It encodes CASSQVRTGELFF.